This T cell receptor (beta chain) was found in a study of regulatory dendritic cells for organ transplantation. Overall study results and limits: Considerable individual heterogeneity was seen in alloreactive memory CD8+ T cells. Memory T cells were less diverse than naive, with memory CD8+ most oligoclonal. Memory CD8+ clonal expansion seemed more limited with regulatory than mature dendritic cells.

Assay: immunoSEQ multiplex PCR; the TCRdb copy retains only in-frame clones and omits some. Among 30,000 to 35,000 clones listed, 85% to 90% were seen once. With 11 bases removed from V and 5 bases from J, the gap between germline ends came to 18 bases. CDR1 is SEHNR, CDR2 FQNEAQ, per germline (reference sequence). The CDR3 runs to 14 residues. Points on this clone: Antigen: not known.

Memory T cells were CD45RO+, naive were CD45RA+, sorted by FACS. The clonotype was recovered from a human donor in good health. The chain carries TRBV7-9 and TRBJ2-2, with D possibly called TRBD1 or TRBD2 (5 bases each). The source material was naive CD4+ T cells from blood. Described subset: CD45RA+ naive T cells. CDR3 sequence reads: CASTGLVVTGELFF. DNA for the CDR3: TGTGCCTCCACGGGGCTGGTAGTGACCGGGGAGCTGTTTTTT. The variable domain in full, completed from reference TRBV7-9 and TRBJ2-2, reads DTGVSQNPRHKITKRGQNVTFRCDPISEHNRLYWYRQTLGQGPEFLTYFQNEAQLEKSRLLSDRFSAERPKGSFSTLEIQRTEQGDSAMYLCASTGLVVTGELFFGEGSRLTVL.